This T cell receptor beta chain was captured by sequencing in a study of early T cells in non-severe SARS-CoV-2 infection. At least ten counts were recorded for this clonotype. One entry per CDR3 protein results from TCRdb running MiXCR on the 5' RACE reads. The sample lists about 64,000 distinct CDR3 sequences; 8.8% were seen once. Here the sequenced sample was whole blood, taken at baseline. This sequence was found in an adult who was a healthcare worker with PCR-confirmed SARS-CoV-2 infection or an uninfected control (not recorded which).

Here the CDR3 reads CASSLGKGIYNEQFF. The DNA of the CDR3 is TGTGCCAGCAGTTTGGGGAAAGGGATCTACAATGAGCAGTTCTTC. The chain couples TRBV12-3 or TRBV12-4 to TRBJ2-1, with D unresolved. V was trimmed by 3 bases and J by 3 bases, leaving 12 bases between them. The CDR3 loop spans 15 amino acids.